Below are 32 T cell receptor beta chains sequenced from a single sample in a study of blood T cell repertoires in COVID-19 (dated by TCRdb to about 2020). The library relied on the immunoSEQ multiplex PCR assay. The clones in this table, taken by TCRdb from immuneACCESS, are in-frame only. Not every clone is retained; where verified, under half of the shortfall comes from an unresolved V gene, and the cause of the rest is unknown. For this sample there are approximately 150,000 clones; about 90% appear just once. Jointly, the top ten make up around 1.3% of the sample. What was sequenced was PBMCs or T cells enriched from blood (not recorded which). The receptors derive from a human donor with acute COVID-19. The donor label of this sample is uncertain.

The gene calls are TRBV30 and TRBJ2-6, with 10 bases identical to TRBD1. This CDR3 contains 19 residues. CDR1 is GTSNPN and CDR2 is SVGIG in the germline V gene (reference sequence). With 0 bases clipped from V and 3 bases from J, the junction kept 11 bases outside the gene matches. CDR3 amino acids: CAWSVQDRDRGFGANVLTF. The CDR3 DNA is TGTGCCTGGAGTGTACAGGACCGGGACAGGGGATTTGGGGCCAACGTCCTGACTTTC.

V usage is TRBV4-2 and J usage is TRBJ2-3; 11 nucleotides agree with TRBD2. CDR1 is LGHNA and CDR2 is YNFKEQ in the germline V gene. CDR3 size: 18 residues. J was trimmed by 2 bases and V by 0 bases; bases with no gene match: 7. As DNA, the CDR3 is TGTGCCAGCAGCCAAGAAAACTTTAGCGGGGGGGACACAGATACGCAGTATTTT. Translating it yields CASSQENFSGGDTDTQYF.

In nucleotides, the CDR3 is TGTGCCAGCAGTTTTGGGACTGACGCCTCCTACGAGCAGTACTTC. The encoded protein is CASSFGTDASYEQYF. The V call is TRBV28, the J call TRBJ2-7, with D perhaps TRBD2 (6 bases). V was cut by 3 bases and J by 0 bases, with 12 bases left in between. Looked up from germline, CDR1 is MDHEN and CDR2 is SYDVKM. The CDR3 has 15 residues.

The rearrangement uses TRBV30 and TRBJ2-7; D perhaps matches TRBD2 (5 bases). Germline loops: CDR1 GTSNPN, CDR2 SVGIG (reference sequence). The CDR3 has 13 amino acids. V lost 2 bases, J lost 6 bases, and 14 bases lay in between. CDR3 in DNA: TGTGCCTGGAGTTTAGGACTTGGGCCCGAGCAGTACTTC. Translated: CAWSLGLGPEQYF.

This clone has only one observation. J is TRBJ1-3 and V is TRBV3-1 (or the pseudogene TRBV3-2), with no clear D. Trimming pared 4 bases from V and 0 bases from J, leaving 7 bases between. Germline CDR1 reads LGHDT; CDR2 reads YNNKEL (reference sequence). The CDR3 sequence is 14 residues long. DNA for the CDR3: TGTGCCAGCAGCCCGGCGGACTCTGGAAACACCATATATTTT. Translated, it gives CASSPADSGNTIYF.

The V and J genes are TRBV7-8 and TRBJ2-1; maybe TRBD2 (6 bases). In germline, CDR1 is SGHVS, CDR2 FQNEAQ. The CDR3 is 12 residues long. Trimming pared 5 bases from V and 15 bases from J, leaving 17 bases between. CDR3 DNA: TGTGCCAGCAGCCTGGGCCCCACTAGCTGGTTCTTC. This translates into CASSLGPTSWFF.

The CDR3: CATSREGTGEAFF. CDR3 DNA sequence: TGTGCCACCAGCAGAGAGGGAACAGGGGAAGCTTTCTTT. The V gene is TRBV15, the J gene TRBJ1-1, with D possibly matching TRBD1 (6 bases). V shed 0 bases and J shed 8 bases, with 10 bases lying between them. This CDR3 is built from 13 residues. Germline lookup yields CDR1 LNHNV and CDR2 YYDKDF (reference sequence).

J is TRBJ1-1 and V is TRBV7-3; TRBD1 agrees at 7 bases. V lost 1 base and J lost 3; bases outside the gene matches: 5. Germline V CDR1 and CDR2: SGHTA, FQGTGA. The CDR3 is made up of 15 amino acids. The CDR3 loop reads CASSLNRDRYTEAFF. For the CDR3, the DNA is TGTGCCAGCAGCTTAAACAGGGACAGATACACTGAAGCTTTCTTT.

The gene calls are TRBV3-1 (or the pseudogene TRBV3-2) and TRBJ2-7; no definite D call. The V gene lost 1 base and the J gene lost 4 bases, with 5 bases spanning the gap. CDR1 and CDR2 from the germline V gene are LGHDT and YNNKEL (reference sequence). The CDR3 covers 12 residues. The chain's CDR3 is CASSQGTYEQYF. For the CDR3, the DNA is TGTGCCAGCAGCCAAGGTACATACGAGCAGTACTTC.

V is TRBV30 and J is TRBJ2-7; 9 bases line up with TRBD1. CDR1 and CDR2 from the germline V gene are GTSNPN and SVGIG (reference sequence). There are 12 residues in the CDR3. V dropped 3 bases and J dropped 5; count of bases not matched to a gene: 2. The CDR3 nucleotides are TGTGCCTGGAGGGGACAGGGCCACGAGCAGTACTTC. Protein product: CAWRGQGHEQYF.

This sequence joins TRBV13 and TRBJ1-2; 11 bases match TRBD1. The CDR3 totals 15 residues. The J segment lost 6 bases and the V segment lost 5 bases, leaving 8 bases of the junction unmatched. Germline V gene sequence: CDR1 PRHDT, CDR2 FYEKMQ (reference sequence). In DNA form, the CDR3 reads TGTGCCAGCAGCGGAGGACAGGGGGCTTCGGATGGCTACACCTTC. This translates into CASSGGQGASDGYTF.

The chain joins TRBV6-5 to TRBJ2-5; TRBD1 aligns across 8 bases. The CDR3 spans 14 residues. J was trimmed by 4 bases and V by 2 bases; bases with no gene match: 3. Per germline, CDR1 MNHEY and CDR2 SVGAGI. The CDR3 reads CASSYIRGRETQYF. CDR3 in DNA: TGTGCCAGCAGTTACATCAGGGGGCGAGAGACCCAGTACTTC.

The rearrangement uses TRBV7-6 and TRBJ1-1; D gene uncertain. The CDR3 spans 15 residues. CDR1 is SGHVS and CDR2 is FNYEAQ in the germline V gene. Trimming took 5 bases from V and 1 from J, leaving 14 bases between them. CDR3: CASSPTPTGNTEAFF. The CDR3 coding sequence is TGTGCCAGCAGCCCCACCCCTACGGGGAACACTGAAGCTTTCTTT. Based on the CDR3 plus reference TRBV7-6 and TRBJ1-1, the full variable domain is GAGVSQSPRYKVTKRGQDVALRCDPISGHVSLYWYRQALGQGPEFLTYFNYEAQQDKSGLPNDRFSAERPEGSISTLTIQRTEQRDSAMYRCASSPTPTGNTEAFFGQGTRLTVV.

The V gene is TRBV15, the J gene TRBJ1-3; D gene uncertain. The V end lost 0 bases, the J end lost 3 bases, and 6 bases lay between the germline ends. Germline values: CDR1 LNHNV, CDR2 YYDKDF (reference sequence). This CDR3 contains 14 residues. CDR3 DNA sequence: TGTGCCACCAGCAGAGAAGCTTTTGGAAACACCATATATTTT. This codes for CATSREAFGNTIYF.

This chain connects TRBV27 to TRBJ1-4, with TRBD1 as a possible D gene (5 bases). The CDR3 length is 14 residues. Trimming took 3 bases from V and 7 from J, leaving 12 bases between them. Germline CDR1 is MNHEY and CDR2 is SMNVEV (reference sequence). CDR3 sequence reads: CASSLAGLGEKLFF. CDR3 bases: TGTGCCAGCAGTTTGGCAGGGTTGGGTGAAAAACTGTTTTTT.

The gene calls are TRBV25-1 and TRBJ2-7; 8 positions match TRBD1. Germline loops: CDR1 MGHDK, CDR2 SYGVNS. CDR3 size: 13 residues. V shed 7 bases, J shed 2 bases, and the junction held 4 bases outside the gene matches. Here the CDR3 reads CASIGTGAYEQYF. CDR3 coding DNA: TGTGCCAGCATCGGGACAGGAGCCTACGAGCAGTACTTC.

The V and J genes are TRBV7-9 and TRBJ2-7, with a weak D call TRBD1 (5 bases). The germline CDR1 and CDR2 sequences are SEHNR and FQNEAQ (reference sequence). The CDR3 is 13 residues long. Trimming removed 5 bases at V and 0 bases at J, with 8 bases between. The DNA of the CDR3 is TGTGCCAGCAGCGACAGCGTCTCCTACGAGCAGTACTTC. Translated, it gives CASSDSVSYEQYF.

This chain links TRBV11-1 with TRBJ2-7; D is perhaps TRBD2 (7 bases). The CDR3 spans 15 residues. Germline CDR1 is SGHAT and CDR2 is FQDESV (reference sequence). The V gene lost 4 bases and the J gene lost 3 bases, with 16 bases spanning the gap. The CDR3 DNA is TGTGCCAGCAGCTGGGGGCGGGGGAGGAGCTACGAGCAGTACTTC. It translates to CASSWGRGRSYEQYF.

This clone showed up just once. The V and J genes are TRBV19 and TRBJ1-1, with D possibly TRBD1 on 5 matching bases. V dropped 6 bases and J dropped 7 bases, with 9 bases sitting between them. This CDR3 is 11 amino acids long. From germline, CDR1 is LNHDA and CDR2 SQIVND (reference sequence). DNA for the CDR3: TGTGCCAGTAGGCTAGACAGTGAAGCTTTCTTT. It codes for CASRLDSEAFF.

This clone has only a few counts. The chain links TRBV5-1 to TRBJ2-5; 11 nucleotides align to TRBD2. J was trimmed by 3 bases and V by 3 bases; bases with no gene match: 4. Germline V gene lookup returns CDR1 SGHRS and CDR2 YFSETQ. The length of the CDR3 is 15 residues. In nucleotides, the CDR3 is TGCGCCAGCAGCTCCCTAGCGGGGGGAGAAGAGACCCAGTACTTC. Its protein is CASSSLAGGEETQYF.

The genes are TRBV6-5 and TRBJ1-5, with 7 bases that match TRBD1. This CDR3 spans 15 amino acids. V was clipped by 7 bases and J by 0 bases; unmatched bases: 6. Germline values: CDR1 MNHEY, CDR2 SVGAGI. CDR3 sequence (DNA): TGTGCCAGCACTTTGACAGGGTTTAGCAATCAGCCCCAGCATTTT. Its protein product is CASTLTGFSNQPQHF.

The chain combines TRBV25-1 with TRBJ2-7; D is uncertain. The V gene lost 2 bases and the J gene lost 2 bases, with 13 bases spanning the gap. CDR1 MGHDK and CDR2 SYGVNS come from the germline V gene. CDR3 length equals 15 residues. CDR3 sequence: CASSETVQVTYEQYF. In DNA, the CDR3 is TGTGCCAGCAGTGAAACGGTCCAGGTTACCTACGAGCAGTACTTC.

This sequence joins TRBV7-9 and TRBJ2-5; a possible D gene is TRBD1 (5 bases). Germline V gene sequence: CDR1 SEHNR, CDR2 FQNEAQ (reference sequence). This CDR3 has 14 amino acids. V gave up 5 bases and J gave up 1 base, with 11 bases separating them. The CDR3 spells CASSPARGQETQYF. In DNA form, the CDR3 reads TGTGCCAGCAGCCCCGCAAGGGGCCAAGAGACCCAGTACTTC.

This chain joins TRBV24-1 and TRBJ2-2, with 7 nucleotides matching TRBD1. The CDR3 consists of 18 residues. V gave up 1 base and J gave up 0 bases; unmatched junction bases: 7. Per germline, CDR1 KGHDR and CDR2 SFDVKD. The CDR3 here is CATSDFKPGQPNTGELFF. CDR3 DNA: TGTGCCACCAGTGATTTTAAACCGGGACAGCCGAACACCGGGGAGCTGTTTTTT.

V gene TRBV19 combines with J gene TRBJ1-5, with a weak D call TRBD1 (5 bases). Trimming pared 7 bases from V and 6 bases from J, leaving 28 bases between. CDR1 and CDR2 from the germline V gene are LNHDA and SQIVND (reference sequence). The CDR3 contains 18 residues. CDR3 sequence (DNA): TGTGCCAGTACCCCTCACTTTACTGCCGGGGGAGGAATTCAGCCCCAGCATTTT. Translating gives CASTPHFTAGGGIQPQHF.

The chain combines TRBV27 with TRBJ2-1; 12 bases match TRBD1. Germline CDR1 MNHEY, CDR2 SMNVEV (reference sequence). This CDR3 has 15 amino acids. Losses at the gene ends were 5 bases for V and 8 bases for J; bases not matched to a gene: 7. CDR3 bases: TGTGCCAGCAGTCCCCGGGACAGGGGGCATCATGAGCAGTTCTTC. Translation: CASSPRDRGHHEQFF.

This chain uses TRBV5-1 with TRBJ2-1, with 9 bases identical to TRBD1. Germline lookup yields CDR1 SGHRS and CDR2 YFSETQ. This CDR3 comprises 19 residues. V shed 8 bases, J shed 7 bases, and the junction held 25 bases outside the gene matches. Here the CDR3 DNA reads TGCGCCAGTGATGCCGGGACAGGGTGGTCGGGTCGTCCTGGGAATGAGCAGTTCTTC. As protein: CASDAGTGWSGRPGNEQFF.

This clone is a singleton in its sample. The same CDR3 is also encoded by other DNA sequences in this sample. This chain uses TRBV19 with TRBJ1-5; D gene unclear. Trimming took 3 bases from V and 4 from J, leaving 4 bases between them. Germline CDR1 LNHDA, CDR2 SQIVND (reference sequence). The CDR3 totals 12 residues. The CDR3 bases are TGTGCCAGTAGTATCGGTAATCAGCCCCAGCATTTT. Translating gives CASSIGNQPQHF.

The chain uses TRBV6-5 and TRBJ1-5; D not resolved. Germline V CDR1 and CDR2: MNHEY, SVGAGI. The CDR3 contains 14 residues. V was trimmed by 2 bases and J by 2 bases, leaving 7 bases between them. This CDR3 is CASSYGQGNQPQHF. The CDR3 DNA reads TGTGCCAGCAGTTACGGGCAGGGCAATCAGCCCCAGCATTTT.

This chain uses TRBV4-2 with TRBJ1-1; perhaps TRBD1 as D (5 bases). The V gene lost 0 bases and the J gene lost 3 bases, with 11 bases spanning the gap. This CDR3 contains 15 residues. Germline lookup yields CDR1 LGHNA and CDR2 YNFKEQ. As DNA, the CDR3 is TGTGCCAGCAGCCAAGAAGTGGGGCCGTACACTGAAGCTTTCTTT. Its translation is CASSQEVGPYTEAFF.

The chain has TRBV13 and TRBJ1-5; D gene unclear. The CDR3 runs 14 residues. Germline assignment: CDR1 PRHDT and CDR2 FYEKMQ (reference sequence). V was trimmed by 2 bases and J by 2 bases, leaving 7 bases between them. The chain's CDR3 is CASSLSRGNQPQHF. CDR3 sequence (DNA): TGTGCCAGCAGCTTAAGTCGCGGCAATCAGCCCCAGCATTTT.

The chain is built from TRBV6-5 and TRBJ2-7; 8 bases fit TRBD1. The V gene end was trimmed by 6 bases and the J gene end by 5 bases; junction bases not matched to a gene: 6. The germline gives CDR1 MNHEY, CDR2 SVGAGI. The CDR3 runs 13 residues. Written as DNA, the CDR3 is TGTGCCAGCAGGGGGGGACAGGATAACGAGCAGTACTTC. This codes for CASRGGQDNEQYF.